The 30 T cell receptor beta chains reported below all come from one sample, sequenced in a study of T cell responses to AZD1222 COVID-19 vaccine. Profiling relied on immunoSEQ multiplex PCR, and the TCRdb table lists in-frame clones only, not all of them. The data contain hundreds of thousands of clones, just over 90% of them singletons. Specimen: peripheral blood, collected on day 0 of MenACWY control vaccination. These receptor sequences come from an adult in good health.

In its sample, this clone was seen once. The CDR3 DNA is TGTGCCAGTAGCACCACAACAGGAGAGAATCAGCCCCAGCATTTT. Translation gives CASSTTTGENQPQHF. The genes are TRBV19 and TRBJ1-5; D possibly corresponds to TRBD1 (5 bases). The CDR3 is made up of 15 amino acids. V was shortened by 6 bases and J by 4 bases, with 16 bases between the two germline ends. CDR1 LNHDA and CDR2 SQIVND come from the germline V gene (reference sequence).

The V and J genes are TRBV10-3 and TRBJ2-5; 8 bases fit TRBD1. There are 14 residues in the CDR3. J lost 4 bases, V lost 2 bases, and 3 bases had no gene match. In germline, CDR1 is ENHRY, CDR2 SYGVKD. CDR3 sequence: CAISEQGAGETQYF. The CDR3, as DNA: TGTGCCATCAGTGAGCAGGGGGCTGGAGAGACCCAGTACTTC.

CDR3 nucleotide sequence: TGTGCCAGCAGATCGACAGGAGGCGGCAACGAGCAGTACTTC. This translates into CASRSTGGGNEQYF. This sequence joins TRBV5-6 and TRBJ2-7; possible D gene TRBD1, 6 bases. V lost 5 bases, J lost 5 bases, and 17 bases lay in between. Per the germline V gene, CDR1 is SGHDT and CDR2 is YYEEEE. The CDR3 runs to 14 residues.

V and J are TRBV6-5 and TRBJ2-2, with D perhaps TRBD1 (6 bases). CDR3 length: 14 residues. V lost 6 bases, J lost 7 bases, and 15 bases lay in between. CDR1 MNHEY and CDR2 SVGAGI come from the germline V gene. The CDR3, as DNA: TGTGCCAGCAGCCAAGTATTAGGGGGCGGGGAGCTGTTTTTT. Translated: CASSQVLGGGELFF.

To note about this clone: At one end the junction does not follow the germline gene, possibly because of a read error. The rearrangement links TRBV11-3 to TRBJ2-7, with D perhaps TRBD2 (8 bases). Germline V gene sequence: CDR1 SGHNT, CDR2 YENEEA. The CDR3 has 17 amino acids. As DNA, the CDR3 is TGTGCCAGCAGCTTAGACTCCGGGGGGGACAGCTCCTCCGAGCAGTACTTC. This gives the protein CASSLDSGGDSSSEQYF. The entire variable domain, with the rest obtained from reference TRBV11-3 and TRBJ2-7, is as follows: EAGVVQSPRYKIIEKKQPVAFWCNPISGHNTLYWYLQNLGQGPELLIRYENEEAVDDSQLPKDRFSAERLKGVDSTLKIQPAELGDSAVYLCASSLDSGGDSSSEQYFGPGTRLTVT.

V is TRBV7-9 and J is TRBJ1-1, with TRBD1 identical over 7 bases. The germline V gene encodes CDR1 SEHNR and CDR2 FQNEAQ (reference sequence). The CDR3 consists of 12 residues. Germline trimming cut 5 bases from V and 11 bases from J; bases unmatched to any gene: 8. The CDR3, as DNA: TGTGCCAGCAGCCGGCCTACAGGGGAGGCTTTCTTT. Protein product: CASSRPTGEAFF. The full variable domain, with the rest looked up from reference TRBV7-9 and TRBJ1-1, is DTGVSQNPRHKITKRGQNVTFRCDPISEHNRLYWYRQTLGQGPEFLTYFQNEAQLEKSRLLSDRFSAERPKGSFSTLEIQRTEQGDSAMYLCASSRPTGEAFFGQGTRLTVV.

The V gene is TRBV9, the J gene TRBJ2-7, with 7 bases fitting TRBD1. The CDR3 loop spans 14 amino acids. V lost 3 bases to trimming and J lost 10 bases; unmatched junction nucleotides: 13. Germline V gene data show CDR1 as SGDLS and CDR2 as YYNGEE. The CDR3 region has the DNA TGTGCCAGCAGCGCGGAAGGACAGGCTGCCGTTCAGTACTTC. Translation gives CASSAEGQAAVQYF.

The gene calls are TRBV7-9 and TRBJ2-1; D gene uncertain. Germline V CDR1 and CDR2: SEHNR, FQNEAQ (reference sequence). Trimming pared 5 bases from V and 5 bases from J, leaving 10 bases between. The CDR3 length is 13 residues. CDR3 in amino acids: CASSRNMNNEQFF. CDR3 sequence (DNA): TGTGCCAGCAGCCGCAATATGAACAATGAGCAGTTCTTC.

J is TRBJ1-5 and V is TRBV28; D remains unclear. The CDR3 length is 14 residues. Germline V gives CDR1 MDHEN, CDR2 SYDVKM. V was pared by 1 base and J by 5 bases, with 9 bases between. CDR3 sequence (DNA): TGTGCCAGCAGTTTATTCGGAACCGATCAGCCCCAGCATTTT. The encoded protein is CASSLFGTDQPQHF.

The CDR3 DNA reads as TGCAGCGCAAGGGGGGTAACAGGGATCGCCTACAATGAGCAGTTCTTC. Its protein product is CSARGVTGIAYNEQFF. The chain combines TRBV29-1 with TRBJ2-1; D possibly uses TRBD1 or TRBD2 (6 bases each). Germline V CDR1 and CDR2: SQVTM, ANQGSEA. This CDR3 comprises 16 residues. Trimming cost V 7 bases and J 2 bases, with 21 bases left between them.

The chain carries TRBV18 and TRBJ1-5; 7 nucleotides line up with TRBD1. The V gene's germline CDR1 is KGHSH and CDR2 LQKENI. V dropped 1 base and J dropped 7; count of bases not matched to a gene: 7. This CDR3 region has 15 residues. The DNA for the CDR3 is TGTGCCAGCTCACCACGCACAGGGGATGGACAGCCCCAGCATTTT. It encodes CASSPRTGDGQPQHF. Filled out from reference TRBV18 and TRBJ1-5, the complete variable domain reads NAGVMQNPRHLVRRRGQEARLRCSPMKGHSHVYWYRQLPEEGLKFMVYLQKENIIDESGMPKERFSAEFPKEGPSILRIQQVVRGDSAAYFCASSPRTGDGQPQHFGDGTRLSIL.

The chain carries TRBV2 and TRBJ1-2, with a weak D call TRBD1 (5 bases). This CDR3 is 13 amino acids long. CDR1 is SNHLY and CDR2 is FYNNEI in the germline V gene. V shed 5 bases and J shed 2 bases, with 9 bases lying between them. In DNA, the CDR3 is TGTGCCAGCAGTCTCGACAGCAACTATGGCTACACCTTC. Translated, it gives CASSLDSNYGYTF.

Ten or more counts support this clone. The junction and the germline gene differ at one end; a read error may be behind it. The genes are TRBV6-1 and TRBJ2-7, with D hard to call. CDR3 size: 11 residues. From germline, CDR1 is MNHNS and CDR2 SASEGT. In DNA, the CDR3 is TGTGCCAGCAGTGAAGTTGTACGTCGGGACTTC. Amino acids: CASSEVVRRDF.

The V and J genes are TRBV7-6 and TRBJ2-1; 7 nucleotides align to TRBD2. From germline, CDR1 is SGHVS and CDR2 FNYEAQ. This CDR3 comprises 17 residues. V shed 1 base, J shed 1 base, and the junction held 7 bases outside the gene matches. In nucleotides, the CDR3 is TGTGCCAGCAGCTTAGTGGGAGGGGAGCAGTCCTACAATGAGCAGTTCTTC. This sequence encodes CASSLVGGEQSYNEQFF.

V usage is TRBV6-5 and J usage is TRBJ1-2; D uncertain. CDR1 and CDR2 from the germline V gene are MNHEY and SVGAGI. There are 14 residues in the CDR3. Between the trimmed V and J ends, which lost 6 bases and 5 bases, there was a span of 16 bases. The CDR3 nucleotides read TGTGCCAGCAGGCTGAAAGGGCTGGGATATGGCTACACCTTC. It is translated as CASRLKGLGYGYTF.

In nucleotides, the CDR3 is TGTGCCAGTAGAGTCGGGGACACTGAAGCTTTCTTT. It is translated as CASRVGDTEAFF. The gene calls are TRBV19 and TRBJ1-1; D gene unclear. V was cut by 6 bases and J by 3 bases, with 8 bases left in between. The CDR3 spans 12 residues. The germline gives CDR1 LNHDA, CDR2 SQIVND (reference sequence).

The chain recombines TRBV3-1 (or the pseudogene TRBV3-2) with TRBJ1-2, with D possibly being TRBD1 (6 bases). The CDR3 has 14 residues. The germline gives CDR1 LGHDT, CDR2 YNNKEL (reference sequence). Deletions cut 2 bases from V and 5 bases from J, with 12 bases between. CDR3 sequence (DNA): TGTGCCAGCAGCCAACCGGACAGCCCGTATGGCTACACCTTC. Its translation is CASSQPDSPYGYTF.

The rearrangement uses TRBV12-5 and TRBJ1-5; no clear D gene. Trimming removed 7 bases from V and 0 bases from J, with 19 bases in between. Per germline, CDR1 LGHNT and CDR2 FRNRAP. There are 17 residues in the CDR3. CDR3 in amino acids: CASASPGSPISNQPQHF. The CDR3 bases are TGTGCTAGTGCCTCCCCTGGCAGTCCTATTAGCAATCAGCCCCAGCATTTT.

The chain carries TRBV23-1 and TRBJ1-5; D gene ambiguous. TRBV23-1 belongs to the ORF category, with a function that is uncertain. This CDR3 contains 16 residues. V was trimmed by 7 bases and J by 0 bases, leaving 16 bases between them. The CDR3 nucleotides are TGCGCCAGCATCCCGTCTGCAGTGTATAGCAATCAGCCCCAGCATTTT. It encodes CASIPSAVYSNQPQHF.

This clone was picked up one time. The gene calls are TRBV3-1 (or the pseudogene TRBV3-2) and TRBJ2-1, with unresolved D. CDR1 and CDR2 (germline): LGHDT, YNNKEL (reference sequence). V lost 4 bases to trimming and J lost 0 bases, with 7 bases between them. The CDR3 is 14 residues long. In DNA form, the CDR3 reads TGTGCCAGCAGCCTTTCGGCCTCCTACAATGAGCAGTTCTTC. It yields the protein CASSLSASYNEQFF.

This chain joins TRBV6-5 and TRBJ1-5; no firm D call. The ends were cut back, 2 bases at V and 2 bases at J, with 4 bases in the middle. In germline, CDR1 is MNHEY, CDR2 SVGAGI. This CDR3 has 13 amino acids. The CDR3 sequence: CASSYGRNQPQHF. For the CDR3, the DNA is TGTGCCAGCAGTTACGGACGCAATCAGCCCCAGCATTTT.

The rearrangement links TRBV7-3 to TRBJ2-1; 11 bases map to TRBD2. The germline V gene has CDR1 SGHTA and CDR2 FQGTGA. This CDR3 is 16 amino acids long. J gave up 6 bases and V 5 bases, and 9 bases lay outside the gene matches. The CDR3 bases are TGTGCCAGCAGCCCCCTTCCTAGCGGGGGGCTCAATGAGCAGTTCTTC. This gives the protein CASSPLPSGGLNEQFF.

This sequence joins TRBV24-1 and TRBJ1-1; D gene ambiguous. CDR1 and CDR2 (germline): KGHDR, SFDVKD. This CDR3 region has 16 residues. The ends were cut back, 0 bases at V and 0 bases at J, with 10 bases in the middle. CDR3 DNA: TGTGCCACCAGTGATTTGCATTGTACCTTGAACACTGAAGCTTTCTTT. Its translation is CATSDLHCTLNTEAFF.

The V and J genes are TRBV5-5 and TRBJ2-5; D is undetermined. Looked up from germline, CDR1 is SGHKS and CDR2 is YYEKEE (reference sequence). V was trimmed by 4 bases and J by 2 bases, leaving 9 bases between them. The CDR3 runs to 13 residues. CDR3 bases: TGTGCCAGCAGCCGACTGCCGCAAGAGACCCAGTACTTC. It codes for CASSRLPQETQYF.

CDR3: CASSLGRAYGYTF. CDR3 nucleotides: TGTGCCAGCAGTCTCGGACGGGCCTATGGCTACACCTTC. The chain joins TRBV12-3 or TRBV12-4 to TRBJ1-2, with D uncertain. The CDR3 covers 13 residues. Trimming took 5 bases from V and 4 from J, leaving 11 bases between them.

DNA of the CDR3: TGTGCCAGCAGTTCGCGGGACAGGGGAAACAATCAGCCCCAGCATTTT. Translation: CASSSRDRGNNQPQHF. The chain uses TRBV6-2 or TRBV6-3 and TRBJ1-5, with 10 bases matching TRBD1. Germline assignment: CDR1 MNHEY and CDR2 SVGEGT. The CDR3 extends over 16 amino acids. V was pared by 4 bases and J by 3 bases, with 6 bases of the junction left unmatched.

This clone showed up just a few times. The V gene is TRBV5-6, the J gene TRBJ2-2, with D uncertain. V was clipped by 2 bases and J by 5 bases, with 13 bases between them. CDR3 length equals 15 residues. Germline assignment: CDR1 SGHDT and CDR2 YYEEEE. The DNA of the CDR3 is TGTGCCAGCAGCTTTATGGGGAAAGATACCGGGGAGCTGTTTTTT. Translated: CASSFMGKDTGELFF.

The V call is TRBV19, the J call TRBJ1-3; D gene ambiguous. The CDR3 spans 17 residues. The V end lost 3 bases, the J end lost 0 bases, and 15 bases lay between the germline ends. The germline V gene has CDR1 LNHDA and CDR2 SQIVND (reference sequence). The CDR3 region has the DNA TGTGCCAGTAGTATTATCTATTTAGGCCGCTCTGGAAACACCATATATTTT. It specifies CASSIIYLGRSGNTIYF.

V is TRBV9 and J is TRBJ2-5; maybe TRBD2 (5 bases). The CDR3 totals 14 residues. With 0 bases removed from V and 4 bases from J, the gap between germline ends came to 10 bases. From germline, CDR1 is SGDLS and CDR2 YYNGEE. Here the CDR3 DNA reads TGTGCCAGCAGCGTAGACCTAGCTGCAGAGACCCAGTACTTC. It encodes CASSVDLAAETQYF.

The chain combines TRBV5-4 with TRBJ2-5, with 15 bases lining up with TRBD2. The CDR3 sequence is 15 residues long. Germline V CDR1 and CDR2: SGHNT, YYREEE (reference sequence). V lost 3 bases, J lost 5 bases, and 2 bases stayed unmatched. Here the CDR3 reads CASSSGTSGGETQYF. For the CDR3, the DNA is TGTGCCAGCAGCTCCGGGACTAGCGGGGGGGAGACCCAGTACTTC.